This T cell receptor beta chain was captured in a study of CD8+CD57+ T cells in acquired aplastic anemia. Study context: Researchers reported that healthy donors averaged about 10 million reads for CD4+ cells.

It was genomic DNA that served as the template for profiling TCR beta VDJ and CDR3. TCRdb used MiXCR to reprocess the reads, holding one entry per CDR3 protein. Here the sample spans a few hundred thousand distinct CDR3 sequences, just under 70% being singletons. General observations from the study: Approximately 29 was the count of CD8+ CDR3 sequences that patients shared with controls. Levels of CD8+ Simpson's diversity were not significantly distinct in patients versus controls.

CDR1 SGHKS and CDR2 YYEKEE come from the germline V gene (reference sequence). The CDR3 spans 14 residues. Remarks on this clonotype: The antigen remains unidentified. A much more abundant neighbour one base away suggests this may be a read error.

The TCR comes from a human donor in good health, serving as a control. Sequencing was performed on sorted CD4+, CD8+, or CD8+CD57+ T cells (not recorded which) from PBMCs. The chain is built from TRBV5-5 and TRBJ1-2; D uncertain. This CDR3 is CASSQAHSNYGYSF. CDR3 in DNA: TGCGCCAGCAGCCAAGCACACTCTAACTATGGCTACTCCTTC.